The clone carrying this T cell receptor (beta chain) occurred a few times. The data originate from a study of T cell repertoires in cytomegalovirus infection. MiXCR, run by TCRdb on the reads, gives a single entry per CDR3 protein. The data hold fewer than 700,000 distinct CDR3 sequences, with more than 20% observed a single time. The V and J ends lost 10 bases and 0 bases respectively, with 13 bases between them. The CDR3 runs 14 residues. Looked up from germline, CDR1 is LNHDA and CDR2 is SQIVND (reference sequence). The sample consisted of CD8+ T cells from PBMCs. V usage is TRBV19 and J usage is TRBJ2-1, with unresolved D. The clonotype originates from a human donor in good health (CMV status not recorded). Some clones in this sample may be carry-over from other donors' samples. CDR3 sequence (DNA): TGTGCCACTAAGAAGGATAGCTCCTACAATGAGCAGTTCTTC. Translation gives CATKKDSSYNEQFF.